These 14 T cell receptor beta chains were all obtained from the same sample, sequenced in a study of identical twins. TCRdb reprocessed the 5' RACE reads via MiXCR and lists one record per CDR3 protein. The table has 450,000 or so distinct CDR3 sequences, roughly an eighth seen once; the top ten hold approximately 0.98%. These same data were also listed under a study on yellow fever vaccine responses in identical twins.

Source material: CD4+ T cells sorted from blood. The receptors come from a woman aged 18 to 35 in good health.

This clonotype appeared a few times. The J gene is TRBJ1-2, the V gene TRBV15; D not resolved. Germline V gives CDR1 LNHNV, CDR2 YYDKDF (reference sequence). The CDR3 loop spans 13 amino acids. V was pared by 0 bases and J by 7 bases, with 9 bases between. The CDR3 is CATSRDIEGGYTF. The CDR3 DNA reads as TGTGCCACCAGCAGAGATATAGAGGGTGGCTACACCTTC.

At least ten counts were recorded for this clonotype. This rearrangement joins TRBV27 to TRBJ2-7, with 8 bases that match TRBD1. J gave up 7 bases and V 2 bases, and 7 bases lay outside the gene matches. CDR1 is MNHEY, CDR2 SMNVEV, per germline (reference sequence). The CDR3 loop spans 14 amino acids. The CDR3: CASSLSGQGPEQYF. Here the CDR3 DNA reads TGTGCCAGCAGTTTAAGTGGACAGGGACCAGAGCAGTACTTC.

This clonotype was seen a few times. J is TRBJ2-5 and V is TRBV20-1; TRBD2 agrees at 11 bases. In germline, CDR1 is DFQATT, CDR2 SNEGSKA (reference sequence). This CDR3 contains 12 residues. Written as DNA, the CDR3 is TGCAAGGCCGGGACTAGCGGAGAGACCCAGTACTTC. It specifies CKAGTSGETQYF.

CDR3 in amino acids: CASSQAPGTLHTGELFF. DNA of the CDR3: TGTGCCAGCAGCCAGGCTCCCGGGACACTTCACACCGGGGAGCTGTTTTTT. This chain connects TRBV3-1 to TRBJ2-2, with a possible D match to TRBD1 (6 bases). This CDR3 spans 17 amino acids. Per germline, CDR1 LGHDT and CDR2 YNNKEL (reference sequence). V lost 3 bases and J 3 bases, leaving 17 bases between the germline ends.

This clonotype turned up a few times. The chain recombines TRBV6-1 with TRBJ2-5; 8 nucleotides line up with TRBD2. The germline V gene has CDR1 MNHNS and CDR2 SASEGT. The CDR3 has 14 amino acids. J lost 4 bases, V lost 5 bases, and 6 bases had no gene match. The CDR3 reads CASSRLAGLETQYF. The CDR3 coding sequence is TGTGCCAGCAGTAGATTAGCGGGATTAGAGACCCAGTACTTC.

This clonotype was seen a handful of times. The chain employs TRBV6-5 and TRBJ1-3; D is ambiguous. The length of the CDR3 is 15 residues. V lost 0 bases and J 4 bases, leaving 10 bases between the germline ends. The germline V gene encodes CDR1 MNHEY and CDR2 SVGAGI. For the CDR3, the DNA is TGTGCCAGCAGTTACTCGGGCATCCAAGGAAACACCATATATTTT. It codes for CASSYSGIQGNTIYF.

The chain links TRBV20-1 to TRBJ2-7, with 7 bases that match TRBD2. V dropped 0 bases and J dropped 7; count of bases not matched to a gene: 12. The CDR3 extends over 15 amino acids. Germline CDR1 and CDR2: DFQATT and SNEGSKA (reference sequence). CDR3 region: CSARDRASGYREQYF. For the CDR3, the DNA is TGCAGTGCTAGAGATCGGGCTAGCGGTTATAGGGAGCAGTACTTC.

CDR3 in amino acids: CASSRDGLAAGELFF. The DNA of the CDR3 is TGTGCCAGCAGCCGCGATGGACTAGCTGCCGGGGAGCTGTTTTTT. The J gene is TRBJ2-2, the V gene TRBV14; 8 bases match TRBD2. V was clipped by 4 bases and J by 6 bases; unmatched bases: 7. Germline CDR1 is SGHDN and CDR2 is FVKESK. The CDR3 spans 15 residues.

The CDR3 loop is CASSPRTEGITEAFF. The CDR3 DNA is TGCGCCAGCAGCCCTCGGACGGAGGGGATCACTGAAGCTTTCTTT. This chain joins TRBV5-1 and TRBJ1-1; TRBD1 is a possible D gene (5 bases). The ends were cut back, 4 bases at V and 4 bases at J, with 17 bases in the middle. Germline V lookup: CDR1 SGHRS, CDR2 YFSETQ. The CDR3 totals 15 residues.

This clonotype was observed a handful of times. The gene calls are TRBV20-1 and TRBJ2-7; no reliable D call. The CDR3 consists of 13 residues. With 6 bases removed from V and 3 bases from J, the gap between germline ends came to 15 bases. The V gene's germline CDR1 is DFQATT and CDR2 SNEGSKA (reference sequence). The DNA of the CDR3 is TGCAGTGCAACTACATCGAATTACTACGAGCAGTACTTC. Residues: CSATTSNYYEQYF.

There are a few counts of this clonotype. The junction departs from the called germline gene at one end, perhaps through a read error. The J gene is TRBJ2-5, the V gene TRBV7-7; 8 bases match TRBD1. This CDR3 spans 14 amino acids. Germline CDR1 and CDR2: SSHAT and FNYEAQ (reference sequence). The CDR3 DNA reads TGTGCTAGCAGCTCACAGGGGGTCGGAGAGACCCAGTACTTC. This encodes CASSSQGVGETQYF. Full variable domain (missing parts from reference TRBV7-7 and TRBJ2-5): GAGVSQSPRYKVTKRGQDVTLRCDPISSHATLYWYQQALGQGPEFLTYFNYEAQPDKSGLPSDRFSAERPEGSISTLTIQRTEQRDSAMYRCASSSQGVGETQYFGPGTRLLVL.

This clonotype came up a few times. V and J are TRBV19 and TRBJ1-5; D might be TRBD1 (5 bases). The CDR3 is made up of 15 amino acids. In germline, CDR1 is LNHDA, CDR2 SQIVND (reference sequence). V lost 7 bases and J 6 bases, leaving 19 bases between the germline ends. The CDR3 sequence: CASTGTLGVAQPQHF. Here the CDR3 DNA reads TGTGCCAGTACAGGGACCCTCGGTGTTGCTCAGCCCCAGCATTTT.

There are many counts of this clonotype. The CDR3 sequence: CASSLDRADNEQFF. The CDR3 nucleotides are TGTGCCAGCAGCCTGGACAGGGCCGACAATGAGCAGTTCTTC. The chain recombines TRBV12-3 or TRBV12-4 with TRBJ2-1; 8 bases align to TRBD1. CDR3 length equals 14 residues. The V and J ends lost 6 bases and 5 bases, in that order; junction bases with no gene match: 6.

The chain carries TRBV5-6 and TRBJ2-7; D not resolved. V lost 4 bases to trimming and J lost 5 bases, with 13 bases between them. CDR3 length equals 13 residues. Per germline, CDR1 SGHDT and CDR2 YYEEEE. The CDR3 protein is CASSLMGRDEQYF. CDR3 DNA: TGTGCCAGCAGCCTTATGGGAAGGGACGAGCAGTACTTC.